Following are 3 T cell receptor beta chains from one sample sequenced in a study of cytomegalovirus exposure and HLA in healthy donors. PCR used 60 Vbeta primers and 13 Jbeta primers. The table came from immunoSEQ multiplex PCR; TCRdb's copy has only in-frame clones and leaves some out. The sample has approximately 160,000 clones; roughly 80% are singletons. The specimen was PBMCs. The receptors come from a man aged 18 to 35 in good health and CMV-seronegative.

This clone has just one count. The gene calls are TRBV7-2 and TRBJ1-1; 10 bases fit TRBD1. This CDR3 has 18 residues. After removal of 3 bases from V and 6 bases from J, the junction contained 16 bases not matched to a gene. Germline V gene lookup returns CDR1 SGHTA and CDR2 FQGNSA. The CDR3 nucleotides are TGTGCCAGCAGCTTCCGACCCGGGACAGGGGACCTTCGGGCTGAAGCTTTCTTT. This gives the protein CASSFRPGTGDLRAEAFF.

This clone appeared a few times. The V and J genes are TRBV6-1 and TRBJ2-3; TRBD1 matches at 9 bases. This CDR3 is built from 16 residues. Trimming removed 4 bases from V and 3 bases from J; junction bases left unmatched: 8. The V gene's germline CDR1 is MNHNS and CDR2 SASEGT. CDR3 in DNA: TGTGCCAGCAGTGGTTTACAGGGGGCATCGACAGATACGCAGTATTTT. As protein: CASSGLQGASTDTQYF.

The chain has TRBV19 and TRBJ1-1; D unclear. CDR3 length: 15 residues. Germline CDR1 is LNHDA and CDR2 is SQIVND (reference sequence). Trimming cost V 1 base and J 0 bases, with 9 bases left between them. The CDR3 region has the DNA TGTGCCAGTAGTATAGCCGGTCCCTTGAACACTGAAGCTTTCTTT. Translation gives CASSIAGPLNTEAFF.